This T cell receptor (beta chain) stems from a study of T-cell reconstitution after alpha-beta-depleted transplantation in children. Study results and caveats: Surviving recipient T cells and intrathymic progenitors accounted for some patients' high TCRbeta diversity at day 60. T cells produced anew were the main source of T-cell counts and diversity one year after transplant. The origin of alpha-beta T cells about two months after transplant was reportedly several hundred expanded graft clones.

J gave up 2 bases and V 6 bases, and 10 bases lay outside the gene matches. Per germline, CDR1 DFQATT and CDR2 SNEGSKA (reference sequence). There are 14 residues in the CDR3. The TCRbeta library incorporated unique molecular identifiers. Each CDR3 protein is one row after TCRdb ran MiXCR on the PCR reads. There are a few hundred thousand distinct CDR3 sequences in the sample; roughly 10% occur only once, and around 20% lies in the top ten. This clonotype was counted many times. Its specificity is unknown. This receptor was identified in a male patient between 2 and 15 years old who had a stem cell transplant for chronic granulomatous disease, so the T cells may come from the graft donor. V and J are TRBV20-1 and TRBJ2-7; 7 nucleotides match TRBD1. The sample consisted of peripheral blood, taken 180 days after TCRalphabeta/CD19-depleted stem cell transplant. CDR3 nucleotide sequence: TGCAGTGCACAGACCGGGACAGCCACCTACGAGCAGTACTTC. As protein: CSAQTGTATYEQYF.